This T cell receptor beta chain stems from a study of blood T cell repertoires in COVID-19. Looking at the study overall: T cells, B-cell-depleted T cells, or PBMCs provided the cDNA or gDNA that served as material.

Authors' processing steps: Researchers report that nucleated cell counts were estimated from reference gene primer amplification. Here immunoSEQ multiplex PCR was the method, and the copy in TCRdb shows in-frame clones only, minus some. Clone size and the V and J calls come from that table; the DNA yielded D and trimming. Found here are about 120,000 clones, 80% to 90% of them singletons; the top ten hold almost 4.5%. The sample holds one count of this clone. Trimming stripped 3 bases from V and 1 base from J, with 9 bases between. CDR3 length: 14 residues. Germline-derived CDR1 and CDR2 are SGHTA and FQGNSA.

This sequence was found in a man aged 35 to 55 with acute or convalescent COVID-19. The sequencing sample was made of peripheral blood. The J gene is TRBJ2-5, the V gene TRBV7-2; tentative D call: TRBD2 (6 bases). CDR3 coding DNA: TGTGCCAGCAGCTTCGGAGGGTCCCAAGAGACCCAGTACTTC. Protein: CASSFGGSQETQYF.